The 28 T cell receptor beta chains given below trace back to one sample, sequenced in a study of a mutant IDH1 vaccine in newly diagnosed glioma. Their antigen targets remain unknown. The method was immunoSEQ multiplex PCR; TCRdb's version includes in-frame clones alone and lacks a portion of them. The sample has roughly 60,000 clones, 80% seen once. Indicated time point: week 23, last vaccination. Topical imiquimod accompanied each vaccine dose, which consisted of 300 ug of mutant IDH1 20-mer peptide. The specimen was PBMCs, collected from a glioma patient whose treatment included an IDH1 peptide vaccine. Receptors were obtained from a man aged 35 to 55 with glioma.

The rearrangement uses TRBV4-1 and TRBJ1-2; D is undetermined. Germline CDR1 is MGHRA and CDR2 is YSYEKL. The CDR3 covers 15 residues. The V end lost 0 bases, the J end lost 3 bases, and 11 bases lay between the germline ends. CDR3 residues: CASSQDLRAHYGYTF. In DNA, the CDR3 is TGCGCCAGCAGCCAAGACTTACGGGCTCACTATGGCTACACCTTC.

This clone was counted only a few times. The chain recombines TRBV14 with TRBJ1-1; the D is unclear. CDR1 SGHDN and CDR2 FVKESK come from the germline V gene. The CDR3 has 13 residues. Between the trimmed V and J ends, which lost 6 bases and 5 bases, there was a span of 13 bases. The CDR3 DNA sequence: TGTGCCAGCAGTTTGTCCCCGAGGACTGAAGCTTTCTTT. It encodes CASSLSPRTEAFF.

Only one count was recorded for this clone. The chain recombines TRBV10-1 with TRBJ1-2; TRBD1 is a possible D gene (6 bases). The CDR3 has 13 residues. Trimming stripped 2 bases from V and 8 bases from J, with 12 bases between. The germline V gene has CDR1 WNHNN and CDR2 SYGVQD (reference sequence). The chain's CDR3 is CASSERPGGGYTF. CDR3 in DNA: TGCGCCAGCAGTGAGCGACCCGGGGGCGGCTACACCTTC.

The chain uses TRBV9 and TRBJ2-7, with D perhaps assigned TRBD1 or TRBD2 (5 bases each). The CDR3 runs 13 residues. Germline V lookup: CDR1 SGDLS, CDR2 YYNGEE. V lost 0 bases and J 5 bases, leaving 9 bases between the germline ends. The CDR3 sequence is CASSVGDRDEQYF. CDR3 DNA: TGTGCCAGCAGCGTAGGGGACCGCGACGAGCAGTACTTC. Combining the CDR3 with reference TRBV9 and TRBJ2-7 gives the whole variable domain DSGVTQTPKHLITATGQRVTLRCSPRSGDLSVYWYQQSLDQGLQFLIQYYNGEERAKGNILERFSAQQFPDLHSELNLSSLELGDSALYFCASSVGDRDEQYFGPGTRLTVT.

V gene TRBV2 combines with J gene TRBJ1-1; tentative D call: TRBD1 (6 bases). V was shortened by 3 bases and J by 12 bases, with 11 bases between the two germline ends. Germline values: CDR1 SNHLY, CDR2 FYNNEI. The CDR3 covers 11 residues. CDR3 region: CASSEDRKPFF. CDR3 DNA: TGTGCCAGCAGTGAGGACAGAAAGCCTTTCTTT.

This clone was seen a few times. The gene calls are TRBV7-6 and TRBJ2-7; D is possibly TRBD1 or TRBD2 (6 bases each). The CDR3 consists of 13 residues. Trimming shortened V by 5 bases and J by 6 bases, and 14 bases separated the two germline ends. Germline V gene data show CDR1 as SGHVS and CDR2 as FNYEAQ. The CDR3 protein is CASSPPGALEQYF. The CDR3 DNA follows: TGTGCCAGCAGCCCCCCGGGGGCCCTCGAGCAGTACTTC.

The CDR3 bases are TGTGCCAGCAGCTCTATCAGGGGAGCTCGCACTGAAGCTTTCTTT. This translates into CASSSIRGARTEAFF. This chain connects TRBV11-1 to TRBJ1-1, with D possibly matching TRBD1 (6 bases). Trimming removed 4 bases from V and 4 bases from J, with 16 bases in between. The CDR3 has 15 amino acids. Germline V gene lookup returns CDR1 SGHAT and CDR2 FQDESV (reference sequence).

The gene calls are TRBV2 and TRBJ1-6; D ambiguous. Deletions cut 1 base from V and 4 bases from J, with 8 bases between. CDR1 and CDR2 (germline): SNHLY, FYNNEI. CDR3 length: 15 amino acids. The CDR3 nucleotides are TGTGCCAGCAGTGAAGACAGAGCATATAATTCACCCCTCCACTTT. The encoded protein is CASSEDRAYNSPLHF.

The chain links TRBV18 to TRBJ1-1; TRBD1 matches 10 bases. The CDR3 is made up of 15 amino acids. V shed 0 bases, J shed 5 bases, and the junction held 3 bases outside the gene matches. The germline gives CDR1 KGHSH, CDR2 LQKENI. The CDR3 reads CASSPPGTGETEAFF. CDR3 in DNA: TGTGCCAGCTCACCACCCGGGACAGGGGAAACTGAAGCTTTCTTT. Variable domain in full (rest from reference TRBV18 and TRBJ1-1): NAGVMQNPRHLVRRRGQEARLRCSPMKGHSHVYWYRQLPEEGLKFMVYLQKENIIDESGMPKERFSAEFPKEGPSILRIQQVVRGDSAAYFCASSPPGTGETEAFFGQGTRLTVV.

The genes are TRBV15 and TRBJ1-1; D might be TRBD1 (5 bases). Germline CDR1 and CDR2: LNHNV and YYDKDF (reference sequence). This CDR3 has 15 amino acids. V lost 0 bases and J 1 base, leaving 9 bases between the germline ends. In DNA, the CDR3 is TGTGCCACCAGCAGAGATCCCGGGGGGAACACTGAAGCTTTCTTT. This gives the protein CATSRDPGGNTEAFF.

V usage is TRBV6-1 and J usage is TRBJ1-2; 8 bases line up with TRBD1. Germline assignment: CDR1 MNHNS and CDR2 SASEGT. The CDR3 contains 15 residues. V lost 0 bases, J lost 0 bases, and 0 bases stayed unmatched. This CDR3 reads CASSEAQGANYGYTF. CDR3 sequence (DNA): TGTGCCAGCAGTGAAGCACAGGGGGCTAACTATGGCTACACCTTC.

The V call is TRBV19, the J call TRBJ2-7; D assignment may be TRBD1 or TRBD2 (7 bases each). This CDR3 has 16 amino acids. Trimming removed 5 bases at V and 3 bases at J, with 20 bases between. Germline CDR1 and CDR2: LNHDA and SQIVND (reference sequence). The CDR3 DNA is TGTGCCAGTAGTCAGGGGGGGCAGGCCTACTACTACGAGCAGTACTTC. Protein product: CASSQGGQAYYYEQYF.

J is TRBJ2-3 and V is TRBV2; 8 bases match TRBD2. The ends lost 8 bases at V and 2 bases at J; junction bases unmatched: 6. The CDR3 extends over 14 amino acids. CDR1 and CDR2 from the germline V gene are SNHLY and FYNNEI. DNA of the CDR3: TGTGCCAGCCCGGGCGGGGGGACCACAGATACGCAGTATTTT. Encoded protein: CASPGGGTTDTQYF.

Written as DNA, the CDR3 is TGTGCCAGCAGCGTCGGACAGTATGGCTACACCTTC. Protein sequence: CASSVGQYGYTF. The chain couples TRBV21-1 to TRBJ1-2; the D call of TRBD1 is as the table states it, not checked on the DNA. TRBV21-1 is an annotated pseudogene. The CDR3 length is 12 residues.

The V and J genes are TRBV29-1 and TRBJ1-2, with 7 bases aligning to TRBD1. V shed 7 bases, J shed 6 bases, and the junction held 8 bases outside the gene matches. Germline V gene data show CDR1 as SQVTM and CDR2 as ANQGSEA. The CDR3 is made up of 12 amino acids. CDR3 bases: TGCAGCGACCGGGACAGCTTCGATGGCTACACCTTC. Residues: CSDRDSFDGYTF.

The chain links TRBV4-2 to TRBJ2-3, with 7 bases fitting TRBD1. The CDR3 is 15 amino acids. Trimming removed 4 bases from V and 4 bases from J; junction bases left unmatched: 8. From germline, CDR1 is LGHNA and CDR2 YNFKEQ. This chain's CDR3 is CASSPKGGNADTQYF. The CDR3 DNA reads as TGTGCCAGCAGCCCCAAAGGGGGCAACGCAGATACGCAGTATTTT.

This sequence joins TRBV27 and TRBJ2-7; D perhaps matches TRBD1 (5 bases). Germline CDR1 reads MNHEY; CDR2 reads SMNVEV (reference sequence). The CDR3 sequence is 15 residues long. Trimming cost V 7 bases and J 3 bases, with 19 bases left between them. CDR3 in amino acids: CASKLRDGPLYEQYF. CDR3 sequence (DNA): TGTGCCAGCAAGCTCAGGGATGGCCCTCTCTACGAGCAGTACTTC.

The chain carries TRBV23-1 and TRBJ1-1; D call uncertain. TRBV23-1 is filed as an ORF, its function uncertain. The CDR3 totals 17 residues. Trimming removed 8 bases from V and 0 bases from J, with 22 bases in between. The CDR3 is CASQEICRVRMNTEAFF. The CDR3 DNA sequence: TGCGCCAGCCAGGAGATTTGTAGGGTTCGGATGAACACTGAAGCTTTCTTT.

This clone showed up just once. V and J are TRBV29-1 and TRBJ2-1; TRBD2 matches at 11 bases. There are 18 residues in the CDR3. Unmatched junction bases numbered 21, after V lost 4 bases and J lost 10 bases. Germline V lookup: CDR1 SQVTM, CDR2 ANQGSEA. CDR3 sequence reads: CSVGAGSLGTSGSGEQFF. CDR3 DNA sequence: TGCAGCGTTGGTGCAGGAAGCCTAGGGACTAGCGGTTCAGGCGAGCAGTTCTTC.

The V call is TRBV5-6, the J call TRBJ2-7; 10 nucleotides line up with TRBD2. This CDR3 spans 16 amino acids. CDR1 is SGHDT and CDR2 is YYEEEE in the germline V gene. J was trimmed by 2 bases and V by 1 base; bases with no gene match: 6. The CDR3 here is CASSLKLAGPTYEQYF. CDR3 bases: TGTGCCAGCAGCTTGAAACTAGCGGGGCCAACCTACGAGCAGTACTTC.

The V gene is TRBV19, the J gene TRBJ2-1, with TRBD2 matching over 8 bases. This CDR3 contains 15 residues. In germline, CDR1 is LNHDA, CDR2 SQIVND (reference sequence). The V segment lost 4 bases and the J segment 6 bases; nucleotides outside the gene matches: 8. This CDR3 reads CASSTQWTSSNEQFF. CDR3 DNA sequence: TGTGCCAGTAGTACCCAGTGGACTAGCAGCAATGAGCAGTTCTTC.

The CDR3: CASSPAGVNTEAFF. In nucleotides, the CDR3 is TGTGCCAGCAGCCCCGCTGGGGTGAACACTGAAGCTTTCTTT. This sequence joins TRBV7-9 and TRBJ1-1, with D hard to call. The CDR3 runs 14 residues. The germline CDR1 and CDR2 sequences are SEHNR and FQNEAQ (reference sequence). V was trimmed by 5 bases and J by 0 bases, leaving 10 bases between them.

The chain uses TRBV5-4 and TRBJ1-5; TRBD1 agrees at 8 bases. Germline V CDR1 and CDR2: SGHNT, YYREEE (reference sequence). The CDR3 runs 14 residues. V lost 4 bases, J lost 5 bases, and 5 bases stayed unmatched. The CDR3 sequence: CASSNKGQDQPQHF. CDR3 nucleotides: TGTGCCAGCAGCAATAAGGGACAGGATCAGCCCCAGCATTTT.

This clone was recorded a few times. This chain links TRBV7-9 with TRBJ2-5; D might be TRBD1 or TRBD2, each matching 5 bases. V was cut by 5 bases and J by 5 bases, with 18 bases left in between. From germline, CDR1 is SEHNR and CDR2 FQNEAQ (reference sequence). The length of the CDR3 is 15 residues. CDR3 bases: TGTGCCAGCAGCATTGGGGACCAGCACAGGGAGACCCAGTACTTC. Amino acid sequence: CASSIGDQHRETQYF.

The rearrangement uses TRBV5-8 and TRBJ2-2, with TRBD1 matching 8 bases. CDR1 and CDR2 from the germline V gene are SGHTS and YDEGEE. After removal of 5 bases from V and 5 bases from J, the junction contained 11 bases not matched to a gene. This CDR3 is built from 16 residues. The CDR3 spells CASRPRGDRKTGELFF. In nucleotides, the CDR3 is TGTGCCAGCAGACCCCGAGGGGACAGGAAAACCGGGGAGCTGTTTTTT.

The chain uses TRBV2 and TRBJ2-7; D unresolved. CDR1 and CDR2 (germline): SNHLY, FYNNEI. The CDR3 runs to 13 residues. Trimming cost V 3 bases and J 5 bases, with 11 bases left between them. CDR3: CASSDRATHEQYF. Here the CDR3 DNA reads TGTGCCAGCAGTGACCGGGCGACGCACGAGCAGTACTTC. The full variable domain, in which reference TRBV2 and TRBJ2-7 provide the parts outside the CDR3, is EPEVTQTPSHQVTQMGQEVILRCVPISNHLYFYWYRQILGQKVEFLVSFYNNEISEKSEIFDDQFSVERPDGSNFTLKIRSTKLEDSAMYFCASSDRATHEQYFGPGTRLTVT.

CDR3 protein: CASRGQGAGNSPLHF. In nucleotides, the CDR3 is TGTGCCAGCAGGGGACAGGGGGCCGGCAATTCACCCCTCCACTTT. This chain uses TRBV6-5 with TRBJ1-6; the match to TRBD1 covers 12 bases. In germline, CDR1 is MNHEY, CDR2 SVGAGI. Losses at the gene ends were 6 bases for V and 7 bases for J; bases not matched to a gene: 4. The CDR3 has 15 residues.

The chain uses TRBV30 and TRBJ2-2; D uncertain. The germline CDR1 and CDR2 sequences are GTSNPN and SVGIG (reference sequence). The V end lost 0 bases, the J end lost 4 bases, and 6 bases lay between the germline ends. The CDR3 extends over 13 amino acids. The CDR3, as DNA: TGTGCCTGGAGTGTACAGTCCACCGGGGAGCTGTTTTTT. It codes for CAWSVQSTGELFF.